This TCR beta chain appears in the sequencing data of a study of cytomegalovirus exposure and HLA in healthy donors (dated by TCRdb to about 2017). About the study as a whole: In an earlier analysis of around 540 of the donors, about 260 Gb of sequence data and 117 million unique TCR beta sequences from about 180 million T cells were reported. The T cell repertoires of 666 subjects were profiled by immunosequencing and related to cytomegalovirus serostatus. In a later genetic analysis, genome-wide SNP genotypes for about 65% of the 666 donors were used, and that subset was treated as a discovery cohort. Of the 350 to 450 genotyped donors, about 84% fell in the genetic ancestry cluster associated with self-reported Caucasian donors. A later analysis re-examined previously published TCR beta repertoires from 500 to 700 donors and added high-resolution HLA genotyping to investigate patterns of TCR occurrence. Every repertoire in the discovery cohort had been generated on one and the same sequencing platform. Several DR-DQ haplotypes were treated as single units for association and clustering because of strong linkage in the cohort. Across under 500 genotyped donors of the cohort, an average of approximately 240,000 unique TCR beta nucleotide sequences per donor were sequenced, and about a sixth of those sequences were non-productive. Donor age, sex, ethnicity and CMV serostatus were compiled together with the repertoire data. An early release covering roughly 600 HLA-typed donors comprised approximately 300 gigabases of sequencing data and around 85 million unique TCR sequences. Besides the first cohort of some 670 subjects, a separate validation cohort made up of 120 different subjects was used. The study aimed to test whether cataloging public T cell receptors could reveal signatures of past pathogen exposure. To predict cytomegalovirus infection status, the study combined high-throughput TCR immunosequencing, statistical association of individual TCRs with disease status, and machine learning. The number of typed donors differed by locus: about 629-640 for A, B, C, DRB1 and DQB1; approximately 530 for DQA1; 606 for DPA1; and roughly 490 for DPB1. Rather than drawing on any new phenotypic data, the later analysis identified candidate immune exposures from TCR beta sequences and the way those sequences occurred across donors. Both class I and class II loci were covered by HLA typing, at four-digit resolution. To decide whether each TCR beta V gene segment behaved as functional or pseudogenic, an earlier analysis of some 580 of the donors relied on high-throughput TCR beta sequencing.

A remark on this clone: The clone's antigen remains unknown. Nothing much larger sits one base from this clone, and base qualities are not available.

The junction shows trimming of 5 bases on V and 4 bases on J, plus 24 bases between the germline ends. The germline V gene gives CDR1 as SGHRS and CDR2 as YFSETQ. The CDR3 measures 17 amino acids from cysteine to phenylalanine. Of the read, only the CDR3 DNA is kept; its 51 bases are in frame from base 1. Library preparation employed the immunoSEQ multiplex PCR assay. For the multiplex PCR, a mixture combining 60 forward primers for TCR Vbeta segments and 13 reverse primers for TCR Jbeta segments was used. The CDR3 region of rearranged TCR beta genes was amplified from genomic DNA with a multiplex PCR assay. Amplified TCR beta libraries were sequenced as 87-base-pair reads on the Illumina HiSeq System. The source study handled its data this way. Across the 666 repertoires, a later analysis counted 60 million to 90 million unique TCR beta chains, 9.5 million to 12 million of which were shared by at least two donors. To remove PCR and sequencing errors, raw reads were error-corrected and collapsed into unique sequences using a nearest-neighbor algorithm that merged closely related sequences. CDR3 sequences were aligned to IMGT reference sequences to assign V, D and J gene segments. For a sequence to be retained, a match of at least six nucleotides was required to both a V gene segment and a J gene segment. A rearrangement was called productive if the CDR3 had no stop codons and remained in frame with V and J, and every other rearrangement was called non-productive. CDR3 was defined according to IMGT convention as the region running from the second conserved V-encoded cysteine to the conserved J-encoded phenylalanine. The earlier analysis of 450 to 750 of the donors excluded any sequence lacking an unambiguous match to a single V gene segment. In an earlier analysis of approximately 590 of the donors, V segments were called functional above 56.7% productive rearrangements and were called segregating when the between-donor standard deviation exceeded 5%. A statistical classification framework was built to diagnose cytomegalovirus status from the catalog of TCR beta chain sequences. In a later analysis, V and J genes were assigned by comparing TCR nucleotide sequences against IMGT/GENE-DB human TR gene sequences. A later analysis assigned CDR3 sequences and most-parsimonious VDJ recombination scenarios with the TCRdist pipeline. In a later analysis, each TCR beta chain was defined by its CDR3 amino acid sequence together with its V-gene family, and reads without a unique V-gene family were excluded. As a way to deal with suspected cross-contamination and a sequencing artifact, a later analysis dropped roughly 620 nucleotide sequences that were highly shared and had low generation probability. A later analysis calculated a clonal expansion index for each public chain from normalized within-repertoire ranks of inferred template counts. A later analysis computed generation probabilities with a VDJ recombination model fitted to out-of-frame rearrangements, and checked the results against IGoR. Hypergeometric tests were used in a later analysis to score TCR-TCR, TCR-HLA and TCR-CMV co-occurrence, with a repertoire-size bias correction applied to the TCR pairs. A later analysis estimated false discovery rates by permuting HLA or CMV assignments 20 times. In a later analysis, co-occurring TCRs were grouped using DBSCAN, with TCRdist sequence similarity added in when clustering inside HLA-allele-positive subsets. Repertoires with fewer than 30,000 or more than 120,000 public chains were left out of co-occurrence clustering, as were about 5 repertoires with anomalous nucleotide sharing. TCRdb stores this immuneACCESS table with in-frame sequences only. Part of the clones is absent; in the studies checked, under half of the shortfall reflects unresolved V genes, and no reason is known for the rest. That table furnishes V, J and clone size, whereas the DNA furnished D and trimming. The sample records about 160,000 clones, about four fifths of which are singletons. The leading ten clones occupy approximately 4% of the sample.

The study at large found these results: A later analysis found that TCR association rates varied across HLA loci, with DRB1 alleles showing the most associated TCRs and HLA-C alleles the fewest. For the cohort, immune exposure information was limited to CMV serostatus. Compared with the approximately 670-donor mean, donors in an Asian-associated ancestry cluster had fewer N-insertions in productive TCRs, according to a later genetic analysis. The study gave a list of about 160 TCR beta chains associated with cytomegalovirus. An earlier analysis of approximately 500 of the donors showed that most TCR beta V segments appeared in productive rearrangements either about 87% or about 30% of the time, which broadly matched IMGT annotations. The cohort was sequenced for TCR beta chains only, and without alpha or paired-chain data the features that could be detected were limited. A further reported finding was that TCR beta sequences accurately predicted the HLA-A and HLA-B alleles for most subjects in the first cohort. In a later analysis, HLA-associated TCR beta chains showed more clonal expansion and lower generation probabilities than non-associated chains that were equally common. It was suggested by the authors that the approach could potentially be generalized to other disease states and immunological phenotypes. Because the 87-base-pair reads could not distinguish some IMGT-functional V segments, including TRBV6-2 and TRBV6-3, those segments were excluded. When HLA alleles, especially DR and DQ, strongly co-occurred, attributing TCR associations to individual alleles was difficult. Because HLA typing was unavailable for some donors at each locus, only the typed subset was used in association tests. Three of the identified cytomegalovirus-associated TCR beta chains were confirmed in vitro to be specific for cytomegalovirus antigens. The classifier was reported to diagnose cytomegalovirus status with high specificity and sensitivity in both the original and validation cohorts. Correlated functional status among segregating V segments might reflect linkage disequilibrium, but an unknown experimental factor could not be ruled out. Several of the top co-occurrence clusters appeared to be linked to parvovirus B19, influenza, CMV and Epstein-Barr virus, according to a later analysis. Presence/absence analyses assumed roughly uniform sequencing depth across donors, an assumption that may not hold. A group of highly shared sequence variants was considered likely to be a technical artifact of the sequencing pipeline. Because counts were too low, 15 to 20 rarely observed V segments, including chromosome 9 orphons, were left out of the earlier analysis of a few hundred of the donors. Most TCR sequences were seen in very few donors, while some public TCRs were found in many individuals. Most CMV-associated TCR beta chains appeared to be HLA-restricted in a later analysis, and the HLA associations seemed to be driven largely by CMV exposure. At a false discovery rate of 0.05, a later analysis linked 15,000 to 20,000 TCR beta sequences to specific HLA alleles. A later genetic analysis associated a missense DCLRE1C variant with V-gene and J-gene trimming of TCR beta chains, and an independent cohort replicated the association.

The cohort consisted of 650 to 700 healthy bone marrow donors. At the time of sampling, all cohort members were nominally healthy, though unrecorded immune exposures were likely present. The donor tested CMV seropositive, placing the donor among the roughly 300 seropositive members of the cohort. Each donor provided a peripheral blood sample, and peripheral blood mononuclear cells were used for TCR beta sequencing. Genomic DNA extraction from the blood cell samples was performed with the Qiagen DNeasy Blood Extraction Kit. The sequence links TRBV5-1 to TRBJ2-5, and possibly TRBD1, on 6 matching bases. The receptor was derived from a man in his fifties or sixties in good health and CMV-seropositive. Material for sequencing was PBMCs. The DNA sequence is TGCGCCAGCAGAAAGGGATCCGCGACAGGTATTATAGAGACCCAGTACTTC. Its translation is CASRKGSATGIIETQYF.